This T cell receptor beta chain was captured in a study of T cells in Graves' hyperthyroidism and ophthalmopathy. Study-wide points: In blood, most of the thyroid clonotypes expanded above 0.001 were also present. Stable hyperthyroidism and ophthalmopathy were separated using 13 V-J signatures.

The cohort's ophthalmopathy patients, a group with duration under 3 months, had a Clinical Activity Score of at least 3 and a NOSPECS grade of at least 4. Diagnosing involved the use of clinical symptoms, serum thyroxine and TRAb, thyroid ultrasound and orbital computed tomography. V was shortened by 2 bases and J by 6 bases, with 13 bases between the two germline ends. The germline V gene encodes CDR1 KGHSH and CDR2 LQKENI. The CDR3 is 14 residues long. Worth noting for this clonotype: Its specificity is not known.

Amplification of TCR beta CDR3 regions was performed using RNA transcripts as template. HTBI primers were the set used in a first-round RT-PCR of the TCR CDR3. TCRdb independently ran MiXCR on the multiplex PCR reads; one entry per CDR3 protein. The sample contains roughly 500,000 distinct CDR3 sequences, around 24% of which appear only once. The sequenced sample was blood. The J gene is TRBJ1-2, the V gene TRBV18; D is possibly TRBD1 (6 bases). This clonotype was obtained from a woman in her twenties or thirties with Graves' ophthalmopathy. This CDR3 is CASSPRRDNDGYTF. The DNA for the CDR3 is TGTGCCAGCTCACCAAGGAGGGACAACGATGGCTACACCTTC.